The T cell receptor (beta chain) described here comes from a study of blood T cells in healthy people across ages (dated by TCRdb to the mid-2010s). Study-level background: Template switching captured roughly one uniquely barcoded TCR beta cDNA molecule per two T cells in model experiments. Using deep sequencing normalized with unique cDNA molecular identifiers, the study measured how TCR beta repertoire diversity changes with age. The donors were divided into four age groups: young (average 16 years), middle-aged (around 41), aged (approximately 62) and long-lived (roughly 86). For two donors (one aged 18 to 29 and one aged 80 or older), the study analyzed two additional independent replicas of 1 million unique cDNA reads from the same blood draw. To avoid experimental bias, donors of different ages were spread randomly across the sequencing lanes.

This clonotype was detected once. The target of this receptor is not known. No base quality values were provided; no much bigger clone lies one nucleotide off. One read alone is a weak basis. The approximately 39 donors, aged 6 to 90 years, were systemically healthy Caucasian individuals from Russia. Each donor gave about 11 milliliters of peripheral blood, drawn into EDTA-treated Vacutainer tubes. PBMCs were isolated by Ficoll-Paque density-gradient centrifugation, with at least 7 million obtained per sample. Trizol reagent was used to extract total RNA from the PBMCs, yielding at least 5 micrograms per sample. For every donor, an aliquot of PBMCs went through flow cytometry to measure the percentages of naive CD45RAhigh/CD27high T cells. What the research found in general, with its limitations: The long-lived group showed more naive CD4+ T cells, fewer expanded clones and increased TCR diversity than the aged group, suggesting age selection. Estimates of total diversity based on one million sequenced T cells were considered lower bounds and underestimates. Donor CMV infection status was unknown, potentially confounding age-related changes in expanded clonotypes. The percentage of naive T cells measured by flow cytometry correlated strongly with observed TCR beta diversity. Bulk unsorted PBMC profiling prevented conclusive comparison of naive and antigen-experienced compartments. As age increased, observed TCR beta diversity per million T cells dropped in a roughly linear way, and a significant reduction was already evident by age 40.

The cysteine opens and the phenylalanine closes a CDR3 of 16 amino acids. Just CDR3 DNA is preserved here, 48 bases in frame from base 1. V drops 4 bases and J drops 4 bases, leaving 17 bases in between. CDR1 and CDR2, per the germline V gene, are SGHTA and FQGNSA. Libraries were made using 5' RACE. The data were produced on an Illumina HiSeq 2500. A second roughly 7 to 12 cycle PCR used a sample-barcoded 5' primer and a J-beta primer mix. A unique molecular identifier was introduced onto each TCR beta cDNA molecule by a template-switch 5' adaptor carrying 12 random nucleotides. Each sample yielded at least 3 million CDR3-containing paired-end reads. All of the RNA was converted into first-strand cDNA using the Mint cDNA synthesis kit, with a TRBC-specific oligonucleotide serving as the primer. Following uracil-DNA glycosylase treatment, all cDNA underwent a first 18-cycle PCR with the universal primers M1SS and BC2_uni_R. Under the source paper's analysis protocol: Normalization of each sample was performed by random selection of 1 million high-quality reads, each carrying a distinct molecular identifier. Reads with shared molecular identifiers were discarded instead of being binned into consensus sequences. MiTCR, set to a Q25 quality threshold and the strictest error-elimination algorithm, was used for CDR3 identification, clonotype clustering and error correction. A nonparametric unseen species model using Euler transformation provided a lower-bound estimate of total TCR beta diversity. The raw public data were reprocessed by TCRdb itself: fastp quality trimming at Q25, MiXCR clonotype calling, in-frame beta chains only. CDR3 protein duplicates are merged, each entry listing the most common genes and DNA. Clone size and V and J calls follow TCRdb, not the original study. The table for this sample lists some 690,000 distinct CDR3 sequences; 20% to 25% of them were counted only once. The top ten clones comprise approximately 20% of the sample.

The sequencing sample was made of blood. This TCR was sampled from a man aged 65 to 79 in good health. The V and J genes are TRBV7-2 and TRBJ2-4; the D gene is perhaps TRBD2, from 5 matching bases. In nucleotide form, the sequence is TGTGCCAGCAGCTCGCCTGGGAGCGGACTTAAAAACATTCAGTACTTC. This is translated as CASSSPGSGLKNIQYF.